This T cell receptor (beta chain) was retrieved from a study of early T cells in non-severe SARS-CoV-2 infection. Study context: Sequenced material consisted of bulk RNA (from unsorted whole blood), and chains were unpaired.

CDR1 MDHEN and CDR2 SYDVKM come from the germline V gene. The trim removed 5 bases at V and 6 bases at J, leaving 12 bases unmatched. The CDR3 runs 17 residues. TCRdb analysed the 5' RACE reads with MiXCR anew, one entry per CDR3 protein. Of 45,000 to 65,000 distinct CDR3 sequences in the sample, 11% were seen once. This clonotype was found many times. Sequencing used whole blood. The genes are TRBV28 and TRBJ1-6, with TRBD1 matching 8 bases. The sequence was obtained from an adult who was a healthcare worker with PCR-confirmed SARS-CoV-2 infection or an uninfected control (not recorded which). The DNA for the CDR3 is TGTGCCAGCAGTCCTCCCACCTGGGACAGGCGTAATTCACCCCTCCACTTT. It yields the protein CASSPPTWDRRNSPLHF.